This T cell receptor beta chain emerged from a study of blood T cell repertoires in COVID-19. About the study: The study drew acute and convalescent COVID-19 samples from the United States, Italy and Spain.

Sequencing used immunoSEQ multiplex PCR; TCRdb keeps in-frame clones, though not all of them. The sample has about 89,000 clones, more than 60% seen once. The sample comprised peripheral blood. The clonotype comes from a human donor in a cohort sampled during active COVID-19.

The DNA of the CDR3 is TGTGCCAGCAGTTTTTTTCGGCAGGGTAATCAGCCCCAGCATTTT. Translated: CASSFFRQGNQPQHF. The chain combines TRBV28 with TRBJ1-5, with a tentative D call TRBD1 (5 bases). The CDR3 spans 15 residues. CDR1 and CDR2 from the germline V gene are MDHEN and SYDVKM. V was clipped by 3 bases and J by 4 bases, with 13 bases between them.